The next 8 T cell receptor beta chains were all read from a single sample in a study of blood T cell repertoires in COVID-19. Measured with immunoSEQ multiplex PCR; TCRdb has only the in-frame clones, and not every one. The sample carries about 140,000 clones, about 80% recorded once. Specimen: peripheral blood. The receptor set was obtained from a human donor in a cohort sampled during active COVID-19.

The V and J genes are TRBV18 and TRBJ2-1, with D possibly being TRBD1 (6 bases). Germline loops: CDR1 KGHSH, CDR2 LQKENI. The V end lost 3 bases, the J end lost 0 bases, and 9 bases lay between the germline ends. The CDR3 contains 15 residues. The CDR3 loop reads CASSPRGSSYNEQFF. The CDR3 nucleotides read TGTGCCAGCTCACCCAGGGGTAGCTCCTACAATGAGCAGTTCTTC.

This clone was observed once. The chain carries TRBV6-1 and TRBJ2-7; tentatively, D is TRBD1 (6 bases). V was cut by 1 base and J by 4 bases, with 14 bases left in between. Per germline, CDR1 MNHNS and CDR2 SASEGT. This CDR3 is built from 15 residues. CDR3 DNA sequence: TGTGCCAGCAGTGAAGGGGGCAGGGGAACTTACGAGCAGTACTTC. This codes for CASSEGGRGTYEQYF.

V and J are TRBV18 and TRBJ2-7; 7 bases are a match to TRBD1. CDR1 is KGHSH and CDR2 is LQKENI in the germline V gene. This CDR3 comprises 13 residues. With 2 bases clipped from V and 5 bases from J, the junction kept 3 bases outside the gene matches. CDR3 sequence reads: CASSPDRVNEQYF. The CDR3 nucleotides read TGTGCCAGCTCACCAGACAGGGTCAACGAGCAGTACTTC.

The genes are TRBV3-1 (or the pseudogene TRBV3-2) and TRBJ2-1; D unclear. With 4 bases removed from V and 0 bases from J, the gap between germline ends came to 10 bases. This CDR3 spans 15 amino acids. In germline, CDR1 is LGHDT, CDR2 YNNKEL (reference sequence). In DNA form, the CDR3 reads TGTGCCAGCAGCCGAAGTCTTAGCTCCTACAATGAGCAGTTCTTC. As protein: CASSRSLSSYNEQFF.

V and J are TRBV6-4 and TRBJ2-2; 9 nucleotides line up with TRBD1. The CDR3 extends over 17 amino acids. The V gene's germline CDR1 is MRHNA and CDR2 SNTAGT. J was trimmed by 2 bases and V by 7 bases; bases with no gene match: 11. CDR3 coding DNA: TGTGCCAGCACCAAAAACGGACAGGGGCTAAACACCGGGGAGCTGTTTTTT. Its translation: CASTKNGQGLNTGELFF.

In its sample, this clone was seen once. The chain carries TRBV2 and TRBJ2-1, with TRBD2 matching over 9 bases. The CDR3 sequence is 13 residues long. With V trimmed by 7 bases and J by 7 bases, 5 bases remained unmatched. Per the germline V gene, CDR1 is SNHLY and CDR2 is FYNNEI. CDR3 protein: CASKTSGLNEQFF. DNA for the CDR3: TGTGCCAGCAAGACTAGCGGTCTAAATGAGCAGTTCTTC.

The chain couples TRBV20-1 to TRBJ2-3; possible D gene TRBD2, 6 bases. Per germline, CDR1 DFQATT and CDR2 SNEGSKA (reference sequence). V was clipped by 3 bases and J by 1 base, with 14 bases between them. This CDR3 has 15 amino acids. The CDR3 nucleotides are TGCAGTGCTAGTGTGACTAGTGTGGGCACAGATACGCAGTATTTT. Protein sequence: CSASVTSVGTDTQYF.

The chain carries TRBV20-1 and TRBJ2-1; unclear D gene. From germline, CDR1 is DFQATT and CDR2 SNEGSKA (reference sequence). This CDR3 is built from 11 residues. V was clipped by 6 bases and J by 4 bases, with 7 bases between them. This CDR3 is CSAALYNEQFF. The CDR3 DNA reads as TGCAGTGCAGCTCTATACAATGAGCAGTTCTTC.